These 20 T cell receptor beta chains were all obtained from the same sample, sequenced in a study of T cells in Graves' hyperthyroidism and ophthalmopathy. Researchers took RNA transcripts and amplified the TCR beta CDR3 regions from them. Using the HTBI primer set, a first-round RT-PCR was run on the TCR CDR3. TCRdb ran MiXCR on the multiplex PCR reads and lists one entry per CDR3 protein. Of under 750,000 distinct CDR3 sequences in the sample, roughly a sixth are singletons; the top ten hold 16%. The sample taken for sequencing was blood. These receptors were obtained from a woman in her forties or fifties with Graves' hyperthyroidism that later progressed to Graves' ophthalmopathy.

The chain has TRBV9 and TRBJ2-2; 10 bases agree with TRBD1. The J segment lost 7 bases and the V segment lost 0 bases, leaving 9 bases of the junction unmatched. The CDR3 is made up of 17 amino acids. In germline, CDR1 is SGDLS, CDR2 YYNGEE. The CDR3 region has the DNA TGTGCCAGCAGCGTAGATTCGGGACAGGGGTTCGTCGGGGAGCTGTTTTTT. Its protein product is CASSVDSGQGFVGELFF.

This chain connects TRBV2 to TRBJ2-5; tentative D call: TRBD1 (5 bases). V gave up 3 bases and J gave up 5 bases, with 13 bases separating them. Germline CDR1 is SNHLY and CDR2 is FYNNEI. This CDR3 region has 14 residues. Here the CDR3 reads CASSEAQGGETQYF. The CDR3 nucleotides are TGTGCCAGCAGTGAGGCGCAGGGCGGCGAGACCCAGTACTTC.

The rearrangement uses TRBV11-2 and TRBJ2-7; D uncertain. The CDR3 spans 15 residues. Deletions cut 3 bases from V and 2 bases from J, with 14 bases between. Germline V gene sequence: CDR1 SGHAT, CDR2 FQNNGV. CDR3 loop: CASSFSEQTTYEQYF. The CDR3 coding sequence is TGTGCCAGCAGCTTTTCCGAGCAGACGACCTACGAGCAGTACTTC.

The CDR3 spells CASTSSGGRQETQYF. The CDR3 region has the DNA TGTGCCAGCACCAGTAGCGGGGGGCGCCAAGAGACCCAGTACTTC. This chain links TRBV9 with TRBJ2-5; 10 bases are shared with TRBD2. The CDR3 is 15 residues long. With 6 bases clipped from V and 1 base from J, the junction kept 6 bases outside the gene matches. Germline V gene sequence: CDR1 SGDLS, CDR2 YYNGEE.

This clonotype was counted many times. This chain links TRBV20-1 with TRBJ2-7; D is ambiguous. CDR1 is DFQATT and CDR2 is SNEGSKA in the germline V gene (reference sequence). CDR3 length: 12 residues. V lost 2 bases and J lost 6, with 11 bases in between. The CDR3 here is CSARKLGGEQYF. The CDR3 DNA follows: TGCAGTGCTAGAAAACTTGGTGGCGAGCAGTACTTC.

This clonotype has at least ten counts. This chain uses TRBV3-1 with TRBJ2-1; 10 bases agree with TRBD2. Germline V gives CDR1 LGHDT, CDR2 YNNKEL (reference sequence). V lost 3 bases and J lost 9; bases outside the gene matches: 11. The CDR3 sequence is 16 residues long. CDR3 DNA: TGTGCCAGCAGCCAGAGGAGGTTAGCGGGGGGCGTTGAGCAGTTCTTC. Translation gives CASSQRRLAGGVEQFF.

V usage is TRBV6-1 and J usage is TRBJ1-3, with D uncertain. The CDR3 is made up of 15 amino acids. V lost 0 bases and J 0 bases, leaving 6 bases between the germline ends. CDR1 MNHNS and CDR2 SASEGT come from the germline V gene. In DNA form, the CDR3 reads TGTGCCAGCAGTGAAGCGCGCTTCTCTGGAAACACCATATATTTT. Amino acid sequence: CASSEARFSGNTIYF.

V is TRBV15 and J is TRBJ1-5, with TRBD1 as a possible D gene (5 bases). The ends were cut back, 1 base at V and 6 bases at J, with 13 bases in the middle. This CDR3 comprises 15 residues. The germline V gene encodes CDR1 LNHNV and CDR2 YYDKDF (reference sequence). The DNA for the CDR3 is TGTGCCACCAGCAGAGGGGTGGGGGGGGGTCAGCCCCAGCATTTT. This codes for CATSRGVGGGQPQHF.

This clonotype occurred many times. The CDR3 coding sequence is TGTGCCAGCAGCCCAACAGGGGGCCCCTACAATGAGCAGTTCTTC. This gives the protein CASSPTGGPYNEQFF. This sequence joins TRBV7-9 and TRBJ2-1, with 9 bases that match TRBD1. The CDR3 totals 15 residues. Germline V gene lookup returns CDR1 SEHNR and CDR2 FQNEAQ (reference sequence). J was trimmed by 2 bases and V by 5 bases; bases with no gene match: 4.

The chain joins TRBV19 to TRBJ1-5; tentatively, D is TRBD1 (6 bases). From germline, CDR1 is LNHDA and CDR2 SQIVND (reference sequence). The CDR3 extends over 13 amino acids. V was shortened by 1 base and J by 11 bases, with 12 bases between the two germline ends. The CDR3 DNA sequence: TGTGCCAGTAGTATAGGGTTAACAGGGTCCCAGCATTTT. Protein sequence: CASSIGLTGSQHF.

This clonotype was seen at least ten times. This chain joins TRBV7-9 and TRBJ2-7; 8 nucleotides agree with TRBD1. V was pared by 5 bases and J by 0 bases, with 9 bases of the junction left unmatched. The CDR3 has 16 residues. The germline CDR1 and CDR2 sequences are SEHNR and FQNEAQ (reference sequence). CDR3 loop: CASSQVTGASSYEQYF. CDR3 DNA: TGTGCCAGCAGCCAGGTGACAGGGGCCAGCTCCTACGAGCAGTACTTC. Variable domain in full (rest from reference TRBV7-9 and TRBJ2-7): DTGVSQNPRHKITKRGQNVTFRCDPISEHNRLYWYRQTLGQGPEFLTYFQNEAQLEKSRLLSDRFSAERPKGSFSTLEIQRTEQGDSAMYLCASSQVTGASSYEQYFGPGTRLTVT.

The chain is built from TRBV19 and TRBJ2-3, with D unresolved. CDR1 is LNHDA and CDR2 is SQIVND in the germline V gene (reference sequence). CDR3 size: 13 residues. Deletions cut 5 bases from V and 2 bases from J, with 8 bases between. CDR3 region: CASSGRVTDTQYF. CDR3 coding DNA: TGTGCCAGTAGTGGAAGGGTCACAGATACGCAGTATTTT.

This clonotype has ten or more counts. The CDR3 nucleotides read TGTGCCAGCAGAACTCCGACAGGGGAGGATTGGGAAAAACTGTTTTTT. Its protein is CASRTPTGEDWEKLFF. This chain uses TRBV2 with TRBJ1-4, with 8 bases that match TRBD1. The CDR3 runs to 16 residues. The ends lost 6 bases at V and 8 bases at J; junction bases unmatched: 14. The germline CDR1 and CDR2 sequences are SNHLY and FYNNEI.

This chain joins TRBV19 and TRBJ1-4; no clear D gene. Trimming stripped 5 bases from V and 4 bases from J, with 14 bases between. The CDR3 consists of 15 residues. Germline V CDR1 and CDR2: LNHDA, SQIVND (reference sequence). CDR3 in amino acids: CASSLTGSGNEKLFF. The CDR3 DNA reads TGTGCCAGTAGTCTTACGGGGTCAGGTAATGAAAAACTGTTTTTT.

The chain carries TRBV25-1 and TRBJ2-1; no reliable D call. With 1 base removed from V and 6 bases from J, the gap between germline ends came to 10 bases. The CDR3 covers 14 residues. Germline CDR1 is MGHDK and CDR2 is SYGVNS. CDR3 amino acids: CASSEWSQGNEQFF. Here the CDR3 DNA reads TGTGCCAGCAGTGAATGGTCCCAAGGCAATGAGCAGTTCTTC.

This clonotype was recorded a few times. The chain uses TRBV27 and TRBJ2-7; D not resolved. The germline CDR1 and CDR2 sequences are MNHEY and SMNVEV (reference sequence). V was trimmed by 6 bases and J by 5 bases, leaving 14 bases between them. The length of the CDR3 is 13 residues. This CDR3 is CASRTTDAHEQYF. CDR3 DNA: TGTGCCAGCAGAACCACAGATGCCCACGAGCAGTACTTC.

The chain carries TRBV7-8 and TRBJ1-2, with TRBD1 matching over 8 bases. With V trimmed by 5 bases and J by 2 bases, 7 bases remained unmatched. Germline V lookup: CDR1 SGHVS, CDR2 FQNEAQ. This CDR3 is built from 15 residues. DNA of the CDR3: TGTGCCAGCAGCCTGGGACAGGCAACAAACTATGGCTACACCTTC. This gives the protein CASSLGQATNYGYTF.

The V and J genes are TRBV24-1 and TRBJ2-2; D might be TRBD1 (6 bases). The CDR3 spans 15 residues. The V gene's germline CDR1 is KGHDR and CDR2 SFDVKD. V was pared by 3 bases and J by 5 bases, with 12 bases between. CDR3 region: CATSDPRTGTGELFF. The DNA of the CDR3 is TGTGCCACCAGTGATCCACGTACAGGGACCGGGGAGCTGTTTTTT.

This clonotype was seen only a few times. The chain joins TRBV6-1 to TRBJ1-2; 8 bases map to TRBD1. The CDR3 covers 14 residues. V was pared by 6 bases and J by 9 bases, with 12 bases of the junction left unmatched. The germline V gene encodes CDR1 MNHNS and CDR2 SASEGT. The CDR3 DNA reads TGTGCCAGCAGCCCCGTTATCCAGGGGGCAAGCTACACCTTC. Translation gives CASSPVIQGASYTF.

Comment on this clonotype: The conserved phenylalanine or tryptophan is not found at the CDR3 terminus, so this likely reflects a read error. V and J are TRBV25-1 and TRBJ2-7, with a tentative D call TRBD2 (5 bases). From germline, CDR1 is MGHDK and CDR2 SYGVNS. The CDR3 has 13 amino acids. V dropped 7 bases and J dropped 3 bases, with 13 bases sitting between them. CDR3 nucleotides: TGTGCCAGCACCCACGGGATGGGCTACGAGCAGTACCTC. Residues: CASTHGMGYEQYL.